These 15 T cell receptor beta chains came from one sample sequenced in a study of OX40 agonist ivuxolimab in advanced cancers. Only in-frame clones appear in the TCRdb table, and some are missing; sequencing was by immunoSEQ multiplex PCR. Of around 100,000 clones listed, approximately 93% are singletons. This sample comprised CD4+ or CD8+ T cells sorted from blood, obtained in a trial of the OX40 agonist ivuxolimab. The receptors here all came from an adult with an advanced solid tumor such as melanoma, head and neck, liver or kidney cancer.

This sequence joins TRBV6-1 and TRBJ1-1; D unresolved. Germline CDR1 MNHNS, CDR2 SASEGT. The CDR3 contains 12 residues. Trimming took 2 bases from V and 10 from J, leaving 11 bases between them. The CDR3, as DNA: TGTGCCAGCAGTGAAACGGACCTGGGAGCTTTCTTT. Protein sequence: CASSETDLGAFF.

The V call is TRBV9, the J call TRBJ2-1; D may be TRBD1 (5 bases). This CDR3 has 13 amino acids. Germline CDR1 SGDLS, CDR2 YYNGEE. V gave up 0 bases and J gave up 12 bases, with 13 bases separating them. The CDR3 region is CASSVEYGHLQFF. The CDR3, as DNA: TGTGCCAGCAGCGTAGAATACGGACACTTGCAGTTCTTC.

This clone was seen more than once but under ten times. The J gene is TRBJ2-3, the V gene TRBV30; 8 nucleotides agree with TRBD2. The J segment lost 0 bases and the V segment lost 4 bases, leaving 3 bases of the junction unmatched. There are 14 residues in the CDR3. From germline, CDR1 is GTSNPN and CDR2 SVGIG (reference sequence). CDR3 DNA: TGTGCCTGGAATAGCGGGGCTAGCACAGATACGCAGTATTTT. As protein: CAWNSGASTDTQYF. Looking up the rest from reference TRBV30 and TRBJ2-3 gives the full variable domain: SQTIHQWPATLVQPVGSPLSLECTVEGTSNPNLYWYRQAAGRGLQLLFYSVGIGQISSEVPQNLSASRPQDRQFILSSKKLLLSDSGFYLCAWNSGASTDTQYFGPGTRLTVL.

This chain joins TRBV7-9 and TRBJ1-1; a weak D match, TRBD1 (6 bases). CDR1 and CDR2 (germline): SEHNR, FQNEAQ (reference sequence). CDR3 length: 15 residues. Trimming shortened V by 4 bases and J by 11 bases, and 23 bases separated the two germline ends. This CDR3 reads CASSYENLQGSQAFF. DNA of the CDR3: TGTGCCAGCAGCTACGAAAATTTACAGGGTTCTCAGGCTTTCTTT.

The CDR3, as DNA: TGTGCCAGCAGTTATTTAAGGGGGGAGTATGGCTACACCTTC. Translating it yields CASSYLRGEYGYTF. The V gene is TRBV6-6, the J gene TRBJ1-2, with TRBD1 as a possible D gene (6 bases). The V gene's germline CDR1 is MNHNY and CDR2 SVGAGI (reference sequence). The CDR3 has 14 amino acids. V lost 3 bases to trimming and J lost 5 bases, with 13 bases between them.

The chain is built from TRBV6-6 and TRBJ2-5, with a possible D match to TRBD2 (5 bases). In germline, CDR1 is MNHNY, CDR2 SVGAGI (reference sequence). The germline V and J ends were trimmed by 3 bases and 4 bases, with 6 bases remaining between them. This CDR3 contains 12 residues. The CDR3 spells CASSYEGETQYF. The DNA of the CDR3 is TGTGCCAGCAGTTATGAGGGAGAGACCCAGTACTTC.

V and J are TRBV15 and TRBJ2-3; D is unresolved. The CDR3 is 13 amino acids. V shed 0 bases and J shed 3 bases, with 4 bases lying between them. Germline V CDR1 and CDR2: LNHNV, YYDKDF (reference sequence). The CDR3 reads CATSRDVTDTQYF. CDR3 in DNA: TGTGCCACCAGCAGAGATGTGACAGATACGCAGTATTTT.

V and J are TRBV18 and TRBJ2-5; TRBD2 matches at 9 bases. CDR1 is KGHSH, CDR2 LQKENI, per germline. This CDR3 has 15 amino acids. Trimming took 2 bases from V and 1 from J; bases not matched to a gene: 2. The DNA of the CDR3 is TGTGCCAGCTCACCAGTAGCGGGGGTCCAAGAGACCCAGTACTTC. Translated: CASSPVAGVQETQYF.

The J gene is TRBJ2-3, the V gene TRBV14, with D possibly matching TRBD2 (6 bases). V lost 4 bases, J lost 1 base, and 15 bases lay in between. CDR1 SGHDN and CDR2 FVKESK come from the germline V gene. The CDR3 is made up of 16 amino acids. CDR3 nucleotide sequence: TGTGCCAGCAGCCCCCTCGGAGGGTCTGGCACAGATACGCAGTATTTT. Translated, it gives CASSPLGGSGTDTQYF.

The chain joins TRBV28 to TRBJ1-3; D is uncertain. The CDR3 extends over 14 amino acids. The germline V and J ends were trimmed by 6 bases and 0 bases, with 9 bases remaining between them. CDR1 and CDR2 (germline): MDHEN, SYDVKM. The CDR3 here is CASRRGSSGNTIYF. The CDR3, as DNA: TGTGCCAGCAGGCGGGGATCCTCTGGAAACACCATATATTTT.

J is TRBJ1-4 and V is TRBV10-3, with D perhaps TRBD1 (5 bases). The CDR3 has 15 residues. Germline CDR1 and CDR2: ENHRY and SYGVKD. The V and J ends lost 3 bases and 0 bases respectively, with 8 bases between them. This chain's CDR3 is CAISDPTATNEKLFF. The CDR3, as DNA: TGTGCCATCAGTGACCCGACAGCAACTAATGAAAAACTGTTTTTT.

V usage is TRBV5-1 and J usage is TRBJ2-2, with 13 bases aligning to TRBD2. V dropped 6 bases and J dropped 5; count of bases not matched to a gene: 13. Germline values: CDR1 SGHRS, CDR2 YFSETQ. This CDR3 region has 18 residues. CDR3 sequence: CASIKDPGTSGVTGELFF. CDR3 sequence (DNA): TGCGCCAGCATCAAAGACCCCGGGACTAGCGGGGTTACCGGGGAGCTGTTTTTT.

The rearrangement joins TRBV9 to TRBJ2-3; no clear D gene. Germline-derived CDR1 and CDR2 are SGDLS and YYNGEE. The CDR3 sequence is 12 residues long. Trimming took off 3 bases at V and 1 base at J, with 3 bases between the two ends. CDR3 protein: CASSARTDTQYF. The DNA for the CDR3 is TGTGCCAGCAGCGCCCGCACAGATACGCAGTATTTT.

V is TRBV27 and J is TRBJ2-7, with 8 bases matching TRBD1. Trimming cost V 3 bases and J 2 bases; bases outside gene matches: 6. Germline CDR1 reads MNHEY; CDR2 reads SMNVEV (reference sequence). This CDR3 is built from 15 residues. The CDR3 DNA sequence: TGTGCCAGCAGTTTTGCAGGACAGGGAACCTACGAGCAGTACTTC. Its translation is CASSFAGQGTYEQYF.

The gene calls are TRBV28 and TRBJ1-2; a weak D match, TRBD1 (5 bases). Germline V gives CDR1 MDHEN, CDR2 SYDVKM. V was cut by 2 bases and J by 6 bases, with 16 bases left in between. The CDR3 has 15 residues. CDR3 sequence: CASSLIRVKFDGYTF. CDR3 in DNA: TGTGCCAGCAGTTTAATCAGGGTCAAATTTGATGGCTACACCTTC.